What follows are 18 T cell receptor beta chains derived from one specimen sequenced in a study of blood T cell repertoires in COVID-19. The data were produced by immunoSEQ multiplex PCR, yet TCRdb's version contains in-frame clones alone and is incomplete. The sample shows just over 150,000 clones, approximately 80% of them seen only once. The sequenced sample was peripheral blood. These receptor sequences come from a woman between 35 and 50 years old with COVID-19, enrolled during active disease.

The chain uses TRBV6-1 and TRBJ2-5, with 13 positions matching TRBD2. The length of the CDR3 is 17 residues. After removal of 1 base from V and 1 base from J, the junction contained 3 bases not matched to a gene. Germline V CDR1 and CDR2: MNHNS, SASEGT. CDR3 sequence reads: CASSEEGTSGVQETQYF. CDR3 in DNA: TGTGCCAGCAGTGAAGAGGGGACTAGCGGGGTCCAAGAGACCCAGTACTTC.

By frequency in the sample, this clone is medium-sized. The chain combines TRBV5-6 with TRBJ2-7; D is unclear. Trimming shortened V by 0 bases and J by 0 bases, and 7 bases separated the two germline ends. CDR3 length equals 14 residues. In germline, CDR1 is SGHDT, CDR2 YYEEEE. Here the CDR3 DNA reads TGTGCCAGCAGCTTGGAACGGAGCTCCTACGAGCAGTACTTC. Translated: CASSLERSSYEQYF.

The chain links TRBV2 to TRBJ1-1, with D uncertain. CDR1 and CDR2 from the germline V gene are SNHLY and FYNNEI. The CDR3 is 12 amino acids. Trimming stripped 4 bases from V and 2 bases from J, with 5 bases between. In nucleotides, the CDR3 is TGTGCCAGCAGTGCCAGAAACACTGAAGCTTTCTTT. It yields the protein CASSARNTEAFF.

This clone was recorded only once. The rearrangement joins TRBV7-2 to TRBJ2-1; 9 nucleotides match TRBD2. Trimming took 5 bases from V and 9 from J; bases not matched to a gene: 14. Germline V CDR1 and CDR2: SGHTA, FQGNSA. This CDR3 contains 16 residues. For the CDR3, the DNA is TGTGCCAGCAGCCAGGTCGGCGGGAGGGCCGGAGGTGAGCAGTTCTTC. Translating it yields CASSQVGGRAGGEQFF.

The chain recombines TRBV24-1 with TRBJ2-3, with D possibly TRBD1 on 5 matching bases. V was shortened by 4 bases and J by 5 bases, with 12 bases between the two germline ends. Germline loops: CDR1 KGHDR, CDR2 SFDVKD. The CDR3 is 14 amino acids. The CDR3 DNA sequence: TGTGCCACCAGTGAAGGGCAGGGCCGAGATACGCAGTATTTT. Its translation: CATSEGQGRDTQYF.

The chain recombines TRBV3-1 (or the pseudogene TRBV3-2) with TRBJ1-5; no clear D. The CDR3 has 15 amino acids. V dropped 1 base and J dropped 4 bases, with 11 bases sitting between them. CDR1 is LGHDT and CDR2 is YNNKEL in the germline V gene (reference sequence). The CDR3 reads CASSQGPYRNQPQHF. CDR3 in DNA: TGTGCCAGCAGCCAAGGACCTTACAGAAATCAGCCCCAGCATTTT.

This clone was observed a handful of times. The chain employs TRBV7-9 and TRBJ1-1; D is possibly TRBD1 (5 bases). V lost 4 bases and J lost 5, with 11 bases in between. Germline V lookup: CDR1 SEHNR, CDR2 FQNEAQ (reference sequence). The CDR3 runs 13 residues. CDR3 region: CASSYRGGTEAFF. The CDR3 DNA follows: TGTGCCAGCAGCTACCGCGGGGGGACTGAAGCTTTCTTT.

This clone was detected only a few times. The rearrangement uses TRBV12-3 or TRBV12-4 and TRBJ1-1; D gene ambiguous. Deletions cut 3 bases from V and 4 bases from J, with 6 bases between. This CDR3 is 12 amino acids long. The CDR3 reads CASSFIGTEAFF. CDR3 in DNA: TGTGCCAGCAGTTTTATCGGCACTGAAGCTTTCTTT.

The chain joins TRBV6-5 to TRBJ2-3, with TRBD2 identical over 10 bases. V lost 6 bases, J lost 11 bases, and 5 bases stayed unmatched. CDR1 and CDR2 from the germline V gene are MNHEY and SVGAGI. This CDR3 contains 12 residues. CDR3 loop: CASSSGLARQYF. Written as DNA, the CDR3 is TGTGCCAGCAGCTCGGGACTAGCGCGGCAGTATTTT.

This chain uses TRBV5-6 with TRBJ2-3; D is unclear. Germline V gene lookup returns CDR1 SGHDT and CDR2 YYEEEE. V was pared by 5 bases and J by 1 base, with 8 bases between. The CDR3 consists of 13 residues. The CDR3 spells CASSLFGTDTQYF. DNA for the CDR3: TGTGCCAGCAGTCTGTTCGGCACAGATACGCAGTATTTT.

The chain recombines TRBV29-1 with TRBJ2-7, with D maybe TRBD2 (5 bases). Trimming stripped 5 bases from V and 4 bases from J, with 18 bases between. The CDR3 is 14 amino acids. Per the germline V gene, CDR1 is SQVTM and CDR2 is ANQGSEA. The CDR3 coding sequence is TGCAGCGTTCTTTTTGTCGACTACCTTTACGAGCAGTACTTC. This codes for CSVLFVDYLYEQYF.

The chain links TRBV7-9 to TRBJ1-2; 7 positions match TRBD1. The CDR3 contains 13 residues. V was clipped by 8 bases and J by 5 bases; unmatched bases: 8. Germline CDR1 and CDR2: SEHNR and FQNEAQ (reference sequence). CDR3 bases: TGTGCCAGCCAACGGACAGGAGTATATGGCTACACCTTC. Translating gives CASQRTGVYGYTF.

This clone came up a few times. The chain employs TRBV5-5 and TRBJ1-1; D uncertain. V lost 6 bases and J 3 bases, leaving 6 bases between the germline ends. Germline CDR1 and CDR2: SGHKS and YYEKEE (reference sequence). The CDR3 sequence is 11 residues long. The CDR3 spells CASMAYTEAFF. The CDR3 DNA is TGTGCCAGCATGGCCTACACTGAAGCTTTCTTT. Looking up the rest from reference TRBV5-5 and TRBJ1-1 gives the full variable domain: DAGVTQSPTHLIKTRGQQVTLRCSPISGHKSVSWYQQVLGQGPQFIFQYYEKEERGRGNFPDRFSARQFPNYSSELNVNALLLGDSALYLCASMAYTEAFFGQGTRLTVV.

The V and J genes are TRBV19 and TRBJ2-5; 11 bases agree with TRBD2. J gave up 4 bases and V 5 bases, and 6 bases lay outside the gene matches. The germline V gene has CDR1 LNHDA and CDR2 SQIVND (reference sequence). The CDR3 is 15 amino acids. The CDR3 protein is CASSVTSGRTETQYF. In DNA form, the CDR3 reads TGTGCCAGTAGTGTTACTAGCGGGAGAACAGAGACCCAGTACTTC.

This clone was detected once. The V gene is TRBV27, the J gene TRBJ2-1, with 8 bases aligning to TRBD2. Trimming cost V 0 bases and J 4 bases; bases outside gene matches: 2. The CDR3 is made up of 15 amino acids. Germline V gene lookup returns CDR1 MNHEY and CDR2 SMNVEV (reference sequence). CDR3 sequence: CASSLSGRGYNEQFF. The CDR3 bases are TGTGCCAGCAGTTTATCCGGGAGGGGGTACAATGAGCAGTTCTTC.

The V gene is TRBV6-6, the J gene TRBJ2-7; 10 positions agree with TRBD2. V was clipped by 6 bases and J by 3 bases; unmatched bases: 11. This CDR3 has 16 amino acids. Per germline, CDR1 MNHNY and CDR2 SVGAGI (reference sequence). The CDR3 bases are TGTGCCAGCAGGCCGGCCTCTAGCGGGAGTTTCTACGAGCAGTACTTC. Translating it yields CASRPASSGSFYEQYF.

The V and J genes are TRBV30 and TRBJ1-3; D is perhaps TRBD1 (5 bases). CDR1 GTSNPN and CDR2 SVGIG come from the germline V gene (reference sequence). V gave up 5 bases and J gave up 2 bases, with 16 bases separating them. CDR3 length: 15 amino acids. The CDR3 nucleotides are TGTGCCTGGGTTAACAGACAGTTTACTGGAAACACCATATATTTT. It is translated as CAWVNRQFTGNTIYF.

DNA of the CDR3: TGTGCCAGCAGTGGATTAAGCGGGATAAATGAGCAGTTCTTC. Protein: CASSGLSGINEQFF. The chain joins TRBV2 to TRBJ2-1; 7 nucleotides align to TRBD2. The V segment lost 4 bases and the J segment 7 bases; nucleotides outside the gene matches: 7. Germline CDR1 and CDR2: SNHLY and FYNNEI. CDR3 length: 14 amino acids.